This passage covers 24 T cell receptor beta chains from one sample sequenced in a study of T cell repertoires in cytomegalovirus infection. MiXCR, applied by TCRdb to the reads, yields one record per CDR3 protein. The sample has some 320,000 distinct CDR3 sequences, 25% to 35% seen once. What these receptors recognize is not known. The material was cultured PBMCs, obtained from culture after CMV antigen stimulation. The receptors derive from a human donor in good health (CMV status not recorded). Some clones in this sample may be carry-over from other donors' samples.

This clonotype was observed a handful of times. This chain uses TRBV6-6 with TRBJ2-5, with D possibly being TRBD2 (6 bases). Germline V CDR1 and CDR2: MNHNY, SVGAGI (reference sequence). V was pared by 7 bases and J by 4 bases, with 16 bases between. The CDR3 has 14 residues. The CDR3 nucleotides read TGTGCCAGCACCCTAACGAACGGGGGAGAGACCCAGTACTTC. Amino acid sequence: CASTLTNGGETQYF.

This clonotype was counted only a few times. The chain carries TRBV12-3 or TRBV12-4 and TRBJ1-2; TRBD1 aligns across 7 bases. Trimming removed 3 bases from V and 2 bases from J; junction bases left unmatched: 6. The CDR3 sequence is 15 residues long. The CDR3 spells CASSLGGQSNYGYTF. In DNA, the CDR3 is TGTGCCAGCAGTTTGGGGGGACAGAGCAACTATGGCTACACCTTC.

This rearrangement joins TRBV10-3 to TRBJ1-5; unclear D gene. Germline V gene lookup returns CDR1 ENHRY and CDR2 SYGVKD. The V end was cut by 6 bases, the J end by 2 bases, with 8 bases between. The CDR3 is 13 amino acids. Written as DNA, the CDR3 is TGTGCCATCAGAGGAGAGGGCAATCAGCCCCAGCATTTT. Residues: CAIRGEGNQPQHF.

The DNA of the CDR3 is TGTGCCAGCAGCTTAAGGCGGGGGGACCGCTACACCTTC. The encoded protein is CASSLRRGDRYTF. The chain combines TRBV7-3 with TRBJ1-2; tentatively, D is TRBD1 (5 bases). Germline CDR1 is SGHTA and CDR2 is FQGTGA. V was pared by 1 base and J by 9 bases, with 12 bases between. The CDR3 has 13 amino acids.

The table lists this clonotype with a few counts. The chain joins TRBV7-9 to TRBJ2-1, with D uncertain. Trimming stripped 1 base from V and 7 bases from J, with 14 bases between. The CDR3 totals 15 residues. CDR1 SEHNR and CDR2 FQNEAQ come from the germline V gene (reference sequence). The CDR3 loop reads CASSLVNYLGNEQFF. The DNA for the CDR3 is TGTGCCAGCAGCTTAGTAAACTACCTCGGGAATGAGCAGTTCTTC. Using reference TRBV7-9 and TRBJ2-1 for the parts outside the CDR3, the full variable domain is DTGVSQNPRHKITKRGQNVTFRCDPISEHNRLYWYRQTLGQGPEFLTYFQNEAQLEKSRLLSDRFSAERPKGSFSTLEIQRTEQGDSAMYLCASSLVNYLGNEQFFGPGTRLTVL.

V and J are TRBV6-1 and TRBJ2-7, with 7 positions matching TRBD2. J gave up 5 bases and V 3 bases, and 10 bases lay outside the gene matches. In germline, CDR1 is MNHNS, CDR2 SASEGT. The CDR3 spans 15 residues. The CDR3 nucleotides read TGTGCCAGCAGTGATTCCTCGGGGGGTGGCCACGAGCAGTACTTC. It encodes CASSDSSGGGHEQYF.

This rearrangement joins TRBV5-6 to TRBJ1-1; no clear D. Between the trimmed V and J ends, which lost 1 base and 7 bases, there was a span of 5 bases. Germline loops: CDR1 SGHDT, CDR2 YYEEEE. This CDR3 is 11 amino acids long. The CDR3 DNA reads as TGTGCCAGCAGCTTGAACCGTGAAGCTTTCTTT. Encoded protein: CASSLNREAFF. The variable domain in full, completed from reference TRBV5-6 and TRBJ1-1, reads DAGVTQSPTHLIKTRGQQVTLRCSPKSGHDTVSWYQQALGQGPQFIFQYYEEEERQRGNFPDRFSGHQFPNYSSELNVNALLLGDSALYLCASSLNREAFFGQGTRLTVV.

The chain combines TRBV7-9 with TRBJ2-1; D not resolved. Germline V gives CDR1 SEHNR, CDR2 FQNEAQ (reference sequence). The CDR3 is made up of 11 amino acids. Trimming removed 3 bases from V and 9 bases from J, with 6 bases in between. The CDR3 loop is CASSFASEQFF. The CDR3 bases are TGTGCCAGCAGCTTCGCCTCTGAGCAGTTCTTC. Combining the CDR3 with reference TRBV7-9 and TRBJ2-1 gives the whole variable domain DTGVSQNPRHKITKRGQNVTFRCDPISEHNRLYWYRQTLGQGPEFLTYFQNEAQLEKSRLLSDRFSAERPKGSFSTLEIQRTEQGDSAMYLCASSFASEQFFGPGTRLTVL.

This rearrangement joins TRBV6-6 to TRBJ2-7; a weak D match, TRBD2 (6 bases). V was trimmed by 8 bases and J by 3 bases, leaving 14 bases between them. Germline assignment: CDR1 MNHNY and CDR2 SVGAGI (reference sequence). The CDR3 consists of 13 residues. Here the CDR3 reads CASHGGVGYEQYF. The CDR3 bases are TGTGCCAGCCACGGAGGGGTCGGCTACGAGCAGTACTTC.

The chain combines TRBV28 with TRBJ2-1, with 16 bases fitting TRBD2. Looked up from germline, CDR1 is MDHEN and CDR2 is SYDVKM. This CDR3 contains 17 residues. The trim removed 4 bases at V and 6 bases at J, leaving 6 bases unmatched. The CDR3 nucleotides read TGTGCCAGCAGTTCCCCGGGACTAGCGGGAGGGGCCAATGAGCAGTTCTTC. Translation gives CASSSPGLAGGANEQFF.

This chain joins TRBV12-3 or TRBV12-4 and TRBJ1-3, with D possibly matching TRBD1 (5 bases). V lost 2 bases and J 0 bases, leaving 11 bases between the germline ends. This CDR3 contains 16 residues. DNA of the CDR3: TGTGCCAGCAGTTTAAGGGGACTGAACTCTGGAAACACCATATATTTT. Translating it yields CASSLRGLNSGNTIYF.

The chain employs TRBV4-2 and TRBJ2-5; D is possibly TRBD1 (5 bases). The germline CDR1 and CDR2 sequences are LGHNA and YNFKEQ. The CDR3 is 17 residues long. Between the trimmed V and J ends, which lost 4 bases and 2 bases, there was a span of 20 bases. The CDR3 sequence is CASSRKRGGFVQETQYF. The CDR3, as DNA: TGTGCCAGCAGCCGAAAAAGGGGCGGTTTCGTACAAGAGACCCAGTACTTC.

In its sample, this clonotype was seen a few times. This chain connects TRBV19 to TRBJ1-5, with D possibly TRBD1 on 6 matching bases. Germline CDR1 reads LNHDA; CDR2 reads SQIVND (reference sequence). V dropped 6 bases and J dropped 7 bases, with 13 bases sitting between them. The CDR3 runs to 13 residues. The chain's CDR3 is CASSPQGQQPQHF. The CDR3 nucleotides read TGTGCCAGTAGCCCACAGGGACAACAGCCCCAGCATTTT.

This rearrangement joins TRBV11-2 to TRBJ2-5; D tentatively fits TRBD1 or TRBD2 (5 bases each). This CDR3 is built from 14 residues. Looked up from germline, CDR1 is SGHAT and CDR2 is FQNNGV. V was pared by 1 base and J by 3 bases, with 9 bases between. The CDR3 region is CASSLVRGKETQYF. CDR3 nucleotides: TGTGCCAGCAGCTTAGTACGGGGCAAAGAGACCCAGTACTTC.

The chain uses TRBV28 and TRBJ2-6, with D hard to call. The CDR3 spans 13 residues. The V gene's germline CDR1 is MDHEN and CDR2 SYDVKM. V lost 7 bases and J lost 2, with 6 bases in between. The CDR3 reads CASTLTGANVLTF. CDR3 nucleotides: TGTGCCAGCACCCTAACTGGGGCCAACGTCCTGACTTTC.

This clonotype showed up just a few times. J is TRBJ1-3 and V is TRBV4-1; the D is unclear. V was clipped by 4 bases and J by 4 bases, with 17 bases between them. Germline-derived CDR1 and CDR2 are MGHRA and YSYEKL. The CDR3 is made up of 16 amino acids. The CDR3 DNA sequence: TGCGCCAGCAGCCCCAGAGGAGTGGTACAAGGAAACACCATATATTTT. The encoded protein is CASSPRGVVQGNTIYF.

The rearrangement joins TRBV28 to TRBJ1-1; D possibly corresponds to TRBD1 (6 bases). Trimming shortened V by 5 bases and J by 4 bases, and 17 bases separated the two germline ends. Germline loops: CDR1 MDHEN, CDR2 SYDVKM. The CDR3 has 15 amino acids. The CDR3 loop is CASSLPAGAGTEAFF. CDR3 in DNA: TGTGCCAGCAGTCTCCCGGCAGGGGCGGGCACTGAAGCTTTCTTT.

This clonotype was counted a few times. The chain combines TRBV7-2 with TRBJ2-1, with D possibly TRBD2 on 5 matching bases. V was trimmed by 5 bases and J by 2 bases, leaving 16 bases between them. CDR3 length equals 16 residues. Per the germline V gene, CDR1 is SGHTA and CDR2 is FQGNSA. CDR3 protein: CASSTTTIPTYNEQFF. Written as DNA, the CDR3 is TGTGCCAGCAGCACCACGACTATACCCACCTACAATGAGCAGTTCTTC.

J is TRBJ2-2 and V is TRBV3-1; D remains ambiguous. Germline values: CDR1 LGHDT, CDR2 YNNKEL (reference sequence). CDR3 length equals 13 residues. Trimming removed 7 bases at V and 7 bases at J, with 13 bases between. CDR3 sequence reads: CASKVRDVGELFF. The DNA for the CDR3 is TGTGCCAGCAAAGTTAGGGATGTCGGGGAGCTGTTTTTT.

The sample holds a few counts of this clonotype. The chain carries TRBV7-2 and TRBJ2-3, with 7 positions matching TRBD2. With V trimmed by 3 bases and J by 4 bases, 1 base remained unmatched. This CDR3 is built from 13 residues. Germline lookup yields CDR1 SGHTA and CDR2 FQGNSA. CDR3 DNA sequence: TGTGCCAGCAGCTTTCGGGGGGCAGATACGCAGTATTTT. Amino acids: CASSFRGADTQYF.

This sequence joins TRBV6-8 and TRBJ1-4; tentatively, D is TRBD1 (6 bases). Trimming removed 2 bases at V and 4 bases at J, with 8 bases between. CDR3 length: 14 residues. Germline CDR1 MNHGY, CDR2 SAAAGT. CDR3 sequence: CASSYTGNNEKLFF. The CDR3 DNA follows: TGTGCCAGCAGTTACACAGGGAATAATGAAAAACTGTTTTTT.

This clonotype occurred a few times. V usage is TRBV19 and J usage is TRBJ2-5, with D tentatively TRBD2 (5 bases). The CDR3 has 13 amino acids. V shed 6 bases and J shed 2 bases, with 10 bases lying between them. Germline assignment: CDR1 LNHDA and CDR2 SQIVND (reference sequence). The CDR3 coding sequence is TGTGCCAGTAGACCGGGATTACAAGAGACCCAGTACTTC. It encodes CASRPGLQETQYF.

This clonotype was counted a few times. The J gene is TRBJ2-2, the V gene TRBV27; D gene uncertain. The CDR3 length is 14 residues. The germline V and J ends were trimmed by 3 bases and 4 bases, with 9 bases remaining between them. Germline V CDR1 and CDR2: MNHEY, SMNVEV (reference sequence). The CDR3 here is CASSFARSTGELFF. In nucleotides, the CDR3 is TGTGCCAGCAGTTTTGCGAGGTCCACCGGGGAGCTGTTTTTT.

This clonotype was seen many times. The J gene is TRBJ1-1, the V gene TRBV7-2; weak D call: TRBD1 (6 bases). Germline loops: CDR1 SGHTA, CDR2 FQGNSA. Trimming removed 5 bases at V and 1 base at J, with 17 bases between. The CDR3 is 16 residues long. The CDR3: CASSTTSDSPNTEAFF. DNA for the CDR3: TGTGCCAGCAGCACCACCTCGGACAGTCCGAACACTGAAGCTTTCTTT.